These 2 T cell receptor beta chains came from one sample sequenced in a study of T cell repertoires in aging, cancer and after chemotherapy. Rearranged V-D-J TRB sequences were amplified with a mixed TRB-A/B primer pool. TCRdb called the multiplex PCR reads again in MiXCR, with one record for every CDR3 protein. The sample has 1,600 or so distinct CDR3 sequences, around a third seen once. Amplification of TCR beta used genomic DNA extracted from peripheral blood. The sequenced sample consisted of blood. The receptor source for this set is a human donor with a solid tumor.

This chain links TRBV19 with TRBJ2-1; the D gene is possibly TRBD1 (6 bases). CDR3 size: 15 residues. Trimming removed 8 bases at V and 9 bases at J, with 23 bases between. CDR1 LNHDA and CDR2 SQIVND come from the germline V gene (reference sequence). The CDR3, as DNA: TGTGCCAGTCGGACCGGACAGCTGAGGGGATTTGAGCAGTTCTTC. This codes for CASRTGQLRGFEQFF.

This clonotype showed up just a few times. The CDR3 coding sequence is TGTGCCAGCAGCCCCAACAGGGAAATGAATGGCTACACCTTC. Translated: CASSPNREMNGYTF. This rearrangement joins TRBV7-2 to TRBJ1-2; the D gene is possibly TRBD1 (6 bases). The CDR3 runs to 14 residues. The germline V gene encodes CDR1 SGHTA and CDR2 FQGNSA. Trimming took 5 bases from V and 6 from J, leaving 16 bases between them.